The T cell receptor beta chain described here comes from a study of T cell repertoires in cytomegalovirus infection. The CDR3 is made up of 15 amino acids. V lost 0 bases to trimming and J lost 1 base; unmatched junction nucleotides: 4. Germline CDR1 and CDR2: SGHNT and YYREEE (reference sequence). On this clonotype itself: Its antigen is currently unknown.

Study-level results: HLA-C-restricted CMV-specific TCR beta clonotypes prevailed in the ex vivo response.

In TCRdb, the reads were re-called with MiXCR into one record per CDR3 protein. Of 300,000 or so distinct CDR3 sequences in the sample, just under 25% were seen once. This specimen was cultured PBMCs, taken from culture after CMV antigen stimulation. The TCR originated in a human donor in good health (CMV status not recorded). Some clones in this sample may be carry-over from other donors' samples. This chain joins TRBV5-4 and TRBJ2-7, with 7 positions matching TRBD1. The CDR3 is CASSLGQGLSYEQYF. CDR3 bases: TGTGCCAGCAGCTTGGGACAGGGTTTGTCCTACGAGCAGTACTTC.